This T cell receptor beta chain was sequenced in a study of T-cell reconstitution after alpha-beta-depleted transplantation in children. The CDR3 consists of 12 residues. Germline CDR1 and CDR2: SNHLY and FYNNEI. V dropped 6 bases and J dropped 11; count of bases not matched to a gene: 5. The TCRbeta library was prepared with unique molecular identifiers. TCRdb fed the PCR reads into MiXCR, producing one record per CDR3 protein. The table records about a million distinct CDR3 sequences, less than 30% of them present only once. The chain has TRBV2 and TRBJ1-1; 11 bases are a match to TRBD1. The sequences come from PBMCs, mostly from graft donor cells, collected 360 days after TCRalphabeta/CD19-depleted stem cell transplant. The source of this sequence is a boy in the first two years of life who had a stem cell transplant for SCID, so the T cells may come from the graft donor. The CDR3 bases are TGTGCCAGCAGCGGGGACAGGGGGAGGGCTTTCTTT. It yields the protein CASSGDRGRAFF.